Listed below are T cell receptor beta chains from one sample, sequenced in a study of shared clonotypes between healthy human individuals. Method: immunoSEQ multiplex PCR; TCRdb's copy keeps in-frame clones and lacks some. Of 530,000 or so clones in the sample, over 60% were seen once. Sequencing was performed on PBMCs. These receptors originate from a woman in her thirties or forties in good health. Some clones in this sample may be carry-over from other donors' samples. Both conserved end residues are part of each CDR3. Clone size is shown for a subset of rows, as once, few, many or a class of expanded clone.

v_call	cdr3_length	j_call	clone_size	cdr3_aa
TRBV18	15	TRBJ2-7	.	CASSPPGEFPYEQYF
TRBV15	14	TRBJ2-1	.	CATSREQGGNEQFF
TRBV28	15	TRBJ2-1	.	CASSLTLRSYNEQFF
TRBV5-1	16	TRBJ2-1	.	CASSPPIAGGRSEQFF
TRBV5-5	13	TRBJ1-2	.	CASSHPFNYGYTF
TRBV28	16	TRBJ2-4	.	CASSLSTGGPRNIQYF
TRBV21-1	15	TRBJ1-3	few	CASSPMVYSGNTIYF
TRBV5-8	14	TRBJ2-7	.	CASSLQQHSYEQYF
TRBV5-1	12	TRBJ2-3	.	CASSLGWQGWYF
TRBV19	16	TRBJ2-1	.	CASSTERGDPYNEQFF
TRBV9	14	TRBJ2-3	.	CASSVALITDTQYF
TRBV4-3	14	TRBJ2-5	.	CASSPGAARETQYF
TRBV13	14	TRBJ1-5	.	CASSLGQGGQPQHF
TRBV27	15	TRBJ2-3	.	CASRPGGGRSDTQYF
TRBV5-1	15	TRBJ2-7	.	CASSDISGRAHEQYF
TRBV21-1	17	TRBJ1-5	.	CASSRDRGLGWDQPQHF
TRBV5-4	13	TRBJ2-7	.	CASSLGQYYEQYF
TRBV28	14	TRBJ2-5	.	CASASPGTQETQYF
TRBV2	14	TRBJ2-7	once	CASSGRDSQYEQYF
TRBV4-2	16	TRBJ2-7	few	CASSQDWGAPSYEQYF
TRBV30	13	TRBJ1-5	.	CAWSTAGDQPQHF
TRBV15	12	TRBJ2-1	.	CATSRAGPYQFF
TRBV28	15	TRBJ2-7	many	CASRLGLAGVNEQYF
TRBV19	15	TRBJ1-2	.	CASSIGTAGNYGYTF
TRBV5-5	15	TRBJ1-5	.	CASSPSRQGYQPQHF
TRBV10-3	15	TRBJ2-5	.	CAISESAGRMETQYF
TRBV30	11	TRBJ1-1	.	CAWSDGGEAFF
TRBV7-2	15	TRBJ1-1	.	CASSPTRQGRTEAFF
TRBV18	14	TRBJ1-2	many	CASSPQPANYGYTF
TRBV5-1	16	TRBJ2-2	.	CASSFAQGTNTGELFF